A selection of T cell receptor beta chains follows, all from one sample in a study of identical twins. MiXCR was run by TCRdb on the 5' RACE reads, yielding one entry per CDR3 protein. The data show around 290,000 distinct CDR3 sequences, roughly 9.8% seen once. This sample was also put to use in a study of yellow fever vaccine responses in identical twins.

The specimen was CD8+ T cells sorted from blood. Source of these receptors: a woman aged 18 to 35 in good health. Each CDR3 is given with its conserved first and last residue. The order of the fields is J gene, CDR3 length, V gene, CDR3 protein.

>TRBJ2-1|14|TRBV4-3
CASSQAAGLDEQFF
>TRBJ2-2|14|TRBV11-2
CASGRGTITGELFF
>TRBJ2-5|13|TRBV24-1
CATSDFEGATQYF
>TRBJ2-3|15|TRBV30
CAWSVGSGGTDTQYF
>TRBJ2-3|13|TRBV20-1
CSARQGPTDTQYF
>TRBJ2-4|17|TRBV15
CATSRETGDLAKNIQYF
>TRBJ1-2|13|TRBV27
CATRDRELYGYTF
>TRBJ2-3|14|TRBV29-1
CSAVTSGRTDTQYF
>TRBJ2-7|12|TRBV27
CASGDRVREQYF
>TRBJ2-1|15|TRBV12-3/TRBV12-4
CASSLTPSSYNEQFF
>TRBJ2-5|14|TRBV7-9
CASSQGGGRETQYF
>TRBJ2-2|13|TRBV2
CASSTGADRELFF
>TRBJ2-3|13|TRBV5-1
CASSYGGTDTQYF
>TRBJ2-7|14|TRBV7-9
CASSTPGGQKTQYF
>TRBJ1-1|14|TRBV4-1
CASSQAGASTEAFF
>TRBJ1-2|15|TRBV6-5
CASSYQNRDSYGYTF
>TRBJ2-7|14|TRBV7-2
CASSRPAGSYEQYF
>TRBJ1-4|12|TRBV30
CAWSVRAGKLFF
>TRBJ2-5|15|TRBV6-5
CASSYDGQPQETQYF
>TRBJ1-5|13|TRBV12-3/TRBV12-4
CASRPDGNQPQHF
>TRBJ2-1|19|TRBV29-1
CSVKRVTGVSGGSYNEQFF
>TRBJ2-7|15|TRBV29-1
CSVEGGEIPSYEQYF
>TRBJ1-1|13|TRBV12-3/TRBV12-4
CASSLGRNTEAFF